This T cell receptor (beta chain) was documented in a study of CD8 T cells in ankylosing spondylitis. This clonotype came up many times. Its antigen is undetermined. TCRdb redid the calling of the 5' RACE reads with MiXCR, one entry per CDR3 protein. In the table there are around 230,000 distinct CDR3 sequences, approximately 9% of which are singletons. Whole-study findings and limits: Apparently characteristic of ankylosing spondylitis blood was a TCR beta motif (about 8 highly homologous variants). Some motif variants had been reported before (in reactive arthritis synovial fluid and blood).

The length of the CDR3 is 14 residues. V shed 0 bases and J shed 4 bases, with 11 bases lying between them. Germline values: CDR1 DFQATT, CDR2 SNEGSKA (reference sequence). The rearrangement links TRBV20-1 to TRBJ2-3, with D perhaps matching TRBD1 or TRBD2 (6 bases each). The material sequenced was blood, either unsorted or a sorted T cell fraction (not recorded which). The clonotype originates from a male donor with ankylosing spondylitis or in good health (not recorded which). CDR3 in amino acids: CSAREGGPADTQYF. The CDR3 nucleotides read TGCAGTGCTAGAGAGGGGGGCCCCGCAGATACGCAGTATTTT.